The 3 T cell receptor beta chains given below trace back to one sample, sequenced in a study of blood T cell repertoires in COVID-19. The protocol was immunoSEQ multiplex PCR, while the TCRdb copy is restricted to in-frame clones and leaves out a portion. The sample consists of approximately 170,000 clones, roughly 90% of them appearing once. Sequencing was performed on PBMCs or T cells enriched from blood (not recorded which). These receptors were obtained from a woman aged 18-29 years who had recovered from COVID-19.

The chain employs TRBV4-1 and TRBJ2-7, with TRBD2 matching over 13 bases. CDR3 length equals 19 residues. Losses at the gene ends were 2 bases for V and 3 bases for J; bases not matched to a gene: 13. CDR1 and CDR2 from the germline V gene are MGHRA and YSYEKL. In nucleotides, the CDR3 is TGCGCCAGCAGCCAAAGGGAAAGACGACTAGCGGGAGGTCGCTACGAGCAGTACTTC. Translating gives CASSQRERRLAGGRYEQYF.

The V and J genes are TRBV28 and TRBJ1-6; TRBD1 aligns across 10 bases. Per germline, CDR1 MDHEN and CDR2 SYDVKM. This CDR3 is 17 amino acids long. J lost 12 bases, V lost 7 bases, and 18 bases had no gene match. The DNA for the CDR3 is TGTGCCAGCACCCCGGGACAGGGGCTAGAGGGAAGGGGACCCCTCCACTTT. It yields the protein CASTPGQGLEGRGPLHF.

V and J are TRBV27 and TRBJ1-4, with TRBD1 matching 11 bases. The germline V gene has CDR1 MNHEY and CDR2 SMNVEV (reference sequence). The CDR3 contains 17 residues. The ends lost 2 bases at V and 8 bases at J; junction bases unmatched: 10. CDR3 bases: TGTGCCAGCAGTTTAACATTGGGGACAGGGGGGAAGGAAAAACTGTTTTTT. Encoded protein: CASSLTLGTGGKEKLFF.